Following are 28 T cell receptor beta chains from one sample sequenced in a study of cytomegalovirus exposure and HLA in healthy donors. Sequencing used immunoSEQ multiplex PCR; TCRdb keeps in-frame clones, though not all of them. The sample holds tens of thousands of clones, roughly 95% seen once. Sequencing input: PBMCs. The receptors here all came from a woman younger than 35 in good health and CMV-seropositive.

This clone has just one count. The rearrangement uses TRBV4-3 and TRBJ2-7; D might be TRBD1 (6 bases). There are 12 residues in the CDR3. Looked up from germline, CDR1 is LGHNA and CDR2 is YSLEER. Trimming took off 1 base at V and 6 bases at J, with 7 bases between the two ends. The CDR3 sequence: CASSQGRGEQYF. The CDR3 DNA reads TGCGCCAGCAGCCAAGGCAGGGGCGAGCAGTACTTC.

This sequence joins TRBV28 and TRBJ2-2; D gene uncertain. CDR1 is MDHEN and CDR2 is SYDVKM in the germline V gene. This CDR3 is 15 amino acids long. V was shortened by 3 bases and J by 0 bases, with 8 bases between the two germline ends. This CDR3 reads CASSFGTSNTGELFF. DNA of the CDR3: TGTGCCAGCAGTTTCGGTACTTCGAACACCGGGGAGCTGTTTTTT.

The count of this clone is one. The chain links TRBV7-9 to TRBJ2-7; D is ambiguous. Germline V gene sequence: CDR1 SEHNR, CDR2 FQNEAQ (reference sequence). The CDR3 extends over 12 amino acids. Trimming removed 0 bases from V and 6 bases from J, with 6 bases in between. DNA of the CDR3: TGTGCCAGCAGCTTAGCAACTCGCGAGCAGTACTTC. Amino acids: CASSLATREQYF. Complete variable domain (other parts from reference TRBV7-9 and TRBJ2-7): DTGVSQNPRHKITKRGQNVTFRCDPISEHNRLYWYRQTLGQGPEFLTYFQNEAQLEKSRLLSDRFSAERPKGSFSTLEIQRTEQGDSAMYLCASSLATREQYFGPGTRLTVT.

The chain employs TRBV18 and TRBJ1-1; 10 nucleotides agree with TRBD1. CDR3 size: 12 residues. CDR1 and CDR2 (germline): KGHSH, LQKENI. V gave up 5 bases and J gave up 11 bases; unmatched junction bases: 5. DNA for the CDR3: TGTGCCAGCTCAGACAGGGGGCAGCGGGCTTTCTTT. Protein product: CASSDRGQRAFF.

The chain combines TRBV27 with TRBJ1-5; 7 nucleotides agree with TRBD1. The CDR3 contains 15 residues. Trimming cost V 10 bases and J 0 bases; bases outside gene matches: 9. Germline loops: CDR1 MNHEY, CDR2 SMNVEV (reference sequence). The CDR3 region has the DNA TGTGCCACCCAAAGGGGGCAGGGTAGCAATCAGCCCCAGCATTTT. It is translated as CATQRGQGSNQPQHF.

This chain uses TRBV2 with TRBJ2-3; TRBD2 might be the D (5 bases). The CDR3 spans 15 residues. The germline V gene encodes CDR1 SNHLY and CDR2 FYNNEI. Trimming shortened V by 7 bases and J by 6 bases, and 20 bases separated the two germline ends. CDR3 sequence reads: CASIKGLSSGDTQYF. Written as DNA, the CDR3 is TGTGCCAGCATCAAAGGACTCTCCTCTGGGGATACGCAGTATTTT. The variable domain in full, completed from reference TRBV2 and TRBJ2-3, reads EPEVTQTPSHQVTQMGQEVILRCVPISNHLYFYWYRQILGQKVEFLVSFYNNEISEKSEIFDDQFSVERPDGSNFTLKIRSTKLEDSAMYFCASIKGLSSGDTQYFGPGTRLTVL.

V and J are TRBV4-3 and TRBJ1-3; D call uncertain. Trimming removed 3 bases at V and 0 bases at J, with 12 bases between. From germline, CDR1 is LGHNA and CDR2 YSLEER. The CDR3 extends over 16 amino acids. CDR3 bases: TGCGCCAGCAGCCATACTGACTCCCCCTCTGGAAACACCATATATTTT. Translated: CASSHTDSPSGNTIYF.

The V call is TRBV5-4, the J call TRBJ2-3; D is unclear. V was trimmed by 0 bases and J by 4 bases, leaving 9 bases between them. The CDR3 sequence is 14 residues long. Germline V CDR1 and CDR2: SGHNT, YYREEE (reference sequence). CDR3 amino acids: CASSLVVDSDTQYF. The CDR3, as DNA: TGTGCCAGCAGCTTGGTAGTTGATTCAGATACGCAGTATTTT.

The rearrangement joins TRBV6-5 to TRBJ2-3; 8 bases fit TRBD2. Germline CDR1 and CDR2: MNHEY and SVGAGI. This CDR3 contains 16 residues. Unmatched junction bases numbered 5, after V lost 0 bases and J lost 3 bases. The CDR3 protein is CASSYSELAGTDTQYF. The CDR3 DNA reads as TGTGCCAGCAGTTACTCGGAGCTAGCGGGTACAGATACGCAGTATTTT.

DNA for the CDR3: TGTGCCAGCAGTGAAGGGGGGACAGGGAAAACTGAAGCTTTCTTT. This gives the protein CASSEGGTGKTEAFF. This sequence joins TRBV6-1 and TRBJ1-1; 9 bases are shared with TRBD1. The V and J ends lost 1 base and 5 bases, in that order; junction bases with no gene match: 5. Germline CDR1 reads MNHNS; CDR2 reads SASEGT. The CDR3 length is 15 residues.

The table lists this clone with a count of one. The chain joins TRBV6-5 to TRBJ2-5; tentatively, D is TRBD1 (6 bases). The CDR3 has 14 residues. V was shortened by 2 bases and J by 6 bases, with 13 bases between the two germline ends. Per the germline V gene, CDR1 is MNHEY and CDR2 is SVGAGI. For the CDR3, the DNA is TGTGCCAGCAGTTACCCCGGGGACAAAAAGACCCAGTACTTC. Its translation is CASSYPGDKKTQYF.

The chain is built from TRBV5-6 and TRBJ2-7; D uncertain. CDR1 is SGHDT, CDR2 YYEEEE, per germline. Deletions cut 0 bases from V and 1 base from J, with 23 bases between. This CDR3 spans 19 amino acids. In nucleotides, the CDR3 is TGTGCCAGCAGCTTGGCCGAGGCAGCCGAAAACTCACTATCCTACGAGCAGTACTTC. Translating it yields CASSLAEAAENSLSYEQYF.

The genes are TRBV27 and TRBJ2-1; 10 bases align to TRBD2. This CDR3 is built from 17 residues. V was clipped by 5 bases and J by 0 bases; unmatched bases: 7. Germline CDR1 reads MNHEY; CDR2 reads SMNVEV (reference sequence). For the CDR3, the DNA is TGTGCCAGCAGTCCCGGACTAGCGGTGGACTCCTACAATGAGCAGTTCTTC. This gives the protein CASSPGLAVDSYNEQFF.

The chain is built from TRBV4-2 and TRBJ2-5; D is perhaps TRBD1 (6 bases). This CDR3 has 17 residues. Germline CDR1 and CDR2: LGHNA and YNFKEQ. Trimming shortened V by 0 bases and J by 5 bases, and 19 bases separated the two germline ends. CDR3 region: CASSQDPTGTVEETQYF. CDR3 nucleotides: TGTGCCAGCAGCCAAGATCCGACAGGTACGGTGGAGGAGACCCAGTACTTC.

The gene calls are TRBV30 and TRBJ2-1; 7 bases fit TRBD2. The CDR3 runs to 13 residues. CDR1 and CDR2 (germline): GTSNPN, SVGIG (reference sequence). V gave up 3 bases and J gave up 5 bases; unmatched junction bases: 4. The CDR3 protein is CAWRGGTNNEQFF. CDR3 coding DNA: TGTGCCTGGAGGGGGGGGACTAACAATGAGCAGTTCTTC.

The V call is TRBV4-1, the J call TRBJ2-7; 7 bases are a match to TRBD1. The CDR3 runs to 15 residues. CDR1 and CDR2 (germline): MGHRA, YSYEKL. V trimming: 4 bases; J trimming: 0 bases; junction bases outside the gene matches: 6. CDR3: CASSLGQASSYEQYF. The CDR3 DNA is TGCGCCAGCAGCCTCGGACAGGCGAGCTCCTACGAGCAGTACTTC.

The CDR3 region has the DNA TGTGCCAGCAACCGGGAGGGCCCTAACGGGGAGCTGTTTTTT. Its translation is CASNREGPNGELFF. The chain couples TRBV5-8 to TRBJ2-2; 8 nucleotides align to TRBD2. The CDR3 has 14 amino acids. CDR1 SGHTS and CDR2 YDEGEE come from the germline V gene. J gave up 7 bases and V 6 bases, and 8 bases lay outside the gene matches.

The chain combines TRBV20-1 with TRBJ2-1; D call uncertain. The CDR3 is made up of 11 amino acids. CDR1 DFQATT and CDR2 SNEGSKA come from the germline V gene (reference sequence). V was shortened by 6 bases and J by 4 bases, with 7 bases between the two germline ends. DNA of the CDR3: TGCAGTGCGAGCGAGTACAATGAGCAGTTCTTC. It specifies CSASEYNEQFF.

A remark on this clone: One end of the junction fails to match germline, which may point to a read error. The chain is built from TRBV5-5 and TRBJ1-2; 9 nucleotides align to TRBD1. From germline, CDR1 is SGHKS and CDR2 YYEKEE (reference sequence). The CDR3 is 12 amino acids. CDR3 sequence (DNA): TGTGCCAGCAGCTTGCTCGGGACAGGGTTCTCCTTC. It translates to CASSLLGTGFSF. The whole variable domain, filled in from reference TRBV5-5 and TRBJ1-2, reads DAGVTQSPTHLIKTRGQQVTLRCSPISGHKSVSWYQQVLGQGPQFIFQYYEKEERGRGNFPDRFSARQFPNYSSELNVNALLLGDSALYLCASSLLGTGFSFGSGTRLTVV.

The chain links TRBV19 to TRBJ2-1, with 9 bases aligning to TRBD2. This CDR3 contains 13 residues. The germline gives CDR1 LNHDA, CDR2 SQIVND (reference sequence). Trimming removed 10 bases from V and 9 bases from J; junction bases left unmatched: 10. Written as DNA, the CDR3 is TGTGCCACCCTAGCGGGAACCGGCCGTGAGCAGTTCTTC. It is translated as CATLAGTGREQFF.

V and J are TRBV6-6 and TRBJ1-3, with no clear D. Between the trimmed V and J ends, which lost 10 bases and 0 bases, there was a span of 10 bases. Per the germline V gene, CDR1 is MNHNY and CDR2 is SVGAGI (reference sequence). This CDR3 has 13 amino acids. CDR3 sequence: CATLSPSGNTIYF. DNA of the CDR3: TGTGCCACCCTGTCCCCCTCTGGAAACACCATATATTTT.

V is TRBV18 and J is TRBJ2-6; D is ambiguous. V was cut by 5 bases and J by 4 bases, with 9 bases left in between. CDR3 length equals 14 residues. Germline CDR1 is KGHSH and CDR2 is LQKENI. DNA of the CDR3: TGTGCCAGCTCAGAGGCAGCCGGGGCCAACGTCCTGACTTTC. This encodes CASSEAAGANVLTF. The entire variable domain, with the rest obtained from reference TRBV18 and TRBJ2-6, is as follows: NAGVMQNPRHLVRRRGQEARLRCSPMKGHSHVYWYRQLPEEGLKFMVYLQKENIIDESGMPKERFSAEFPKEGPSILRIQQVVRGDSAAYFCASSEAAGANVLTFGAGSRLTVL.

V is TRBV6-5 and J is TRBJ2-3, with TRBD1 as a possible D gene (6 bases). Trimming took 3 bases from V and 1 from J, leaving 11 bases between them. The CDR3 length is 15 residues. Germline V CDR1 and CDR2: MNHEY, SVGAGI. For the CDR3, the DNA is TGTGCCAGCAGTTATCAGGGGCTTGGCACAGATACGCAGTATTTT. Protein sequence: CASSYQGLGTDTQYF.

V usage is TRBV4-3 and J usage is TRBJ2-1; 7 positions match TRBD2. V trimming: 4 bases; J trimming: 8 bases; junction bases outside the gene matches: 5. The CDR3 loop spans 13 amino acids. Per germline, CDR1 LGHNA and CDR2 YSLEER. In nucleotides, the CDR3 is TGCGCCAGCAGCCTCGGGGGGTTGGATGAGCAGTTCTTC. This translates into CASSLGGLDEQFF.

This clone was recorded a few times. The V gene is TRBV5-1, the J gene TRBJ2-3; D possibly corresponds to TRBD2 (6 bases). The germline V gene encodes CDR1 SGHRS and CDR2 YFSETQ. This CDR3 is 16 amino acids long. Trimming removed 3 bases at V and 3 bases at J, with 17 bases between. The CDR3 DNA is TGCGCCAGCAGCTCTCAACTAGCCGCCTCGACAGATACGCAGTATTTT. It yields the protein CASSSQLAASTDTQYF.

The chain couples TRBV5-1 to TRBJ2-7, with 7 bases aligning to TRBD2. V was pared by 6 bases and J by 3 bases, with 15 bases of the junction left unmatched. CDR3 length: 16 amino acids. Looked up from germline, CDR1 is SGHRS and CDR2 is YFSETQ. DNA of the CDR3: TGCGCCAGCACCCGGGGGGTACAAGGAAAGAACTACGAGCAGTACTTC. Its translation is CASTRGVQGKNYEQYF. Full variable domain (remainder filled in from reference TRBV5-1 and TRBJ2-7): KAGVTQTPRYLIKTRGQQVTLSCSPISGHRSVSWYQQTPGQGLQFLFEYFSETQRNKGNFPGRFSGRQFSNSRSEMNVSTLELGDSALYLCASTRGVQGKNYEQYFGPGTRLTVT.

The J gene is TRBJ2-7, the V gene TRBV4-3; weak D call: TRBD1 (5 bases). The CDR3 runs 13 residues. V was pared by 1 base and J by 3 bases, with 7 bases between. Germline CDR1 and CDR2: LGHNA and YSLEER. CDR3 sequence reads: CASSQGTRYEQYF. The DNA for the CDR3 is TGCGCCAGCAGCCAAGGGACACGCTACGAGCAGTACTTC.

CDR3 loop: CAWKLGPMNTEAFF. The CDR3 nucleotides read TGTGCCTGGAAATTGGGCCCAATGAACACTGAAGCTTTCTTT. The V call is TRBV30, the J call TRBJ1-1; no clear D. The V gene's germline CDR1 is GTSNPN and CDR2 SVGIG (reference sequence). The CDR3 runs 14 residues. V lost 4 bases and J 0 bases, leaving 12 bases between the germline ends.